The following is a T cell receptor (beta chain) sequence with its context. Its antigen is still unknown. CDR3 of TCR beta was amplified from genomic DNA via a two-round multiplex PCR. Gene-specific primers for each TRBV and TRBJ gene drove first-round PCR. TCRdb used MiXCR to reprocess the multiplex PCR reads, holding one entry per CDR3 protein. The table includes roughly 25,000 distinct CDR3 sequences, about 45% detected once. This record belongs to a study of prognosis after radiotherapy for stage I lung cancer. On the study more broadly: More than twelve of the patients presented with newly diagnosed primary stage I lung tumors; roughly 5 had oligometastatic NSCLC following surgical resection of the primary tumor. Stereotactic body radiotherapy was given without concurrent therapy, and no patient received both at once. Study-level findings and limits: The study found that unique TCR clone counts fell after stereotactic body radiation therapy, median around 9,500 versus 6,500. Reportedly, the usage of TRBV and TRBJ genes was not the same in patients with and without metastases.

The clonotype comes from a donor at least 50 years old with non-small cell lung cancer. The sequenced sample was PBMCs, obtained before or after stereotactic body radiation therapy (not recorded which).

Here the CDR3 reads CASREQLQPNYGYTF. In nucleotides, the CDR3 is TGTGCCAGCAGGGAGCAGTTACAGCCTAACTATGGCTACACCTTC. The V and J genes are TRBV27 and TRBJ1-2; D unresolved. The CDR3 is made up of 15 amino acids. Germline V CDR1 and CDR2: MNHEY, SMNVEV (reference sequence). V shed 6 bases and J shed 0 bases, with 14 bases lying between them.